This T cell receptor beta chain was identified in a study of early stage breast cancer tumors. Study summary: Of roughly 17 invasive breast tumors, about 12 were hormone receptor-positive, HER2-negative.

This clone has only a few counts. Its antigen is currently unknown. Regarding the study as a whole: Enriched TCRB sequences shared across patients were mostly commonly generated sequences.

Clones were sequenced by immunoSEQ multiplex PCR, and TCRdb holds only the in-frame ones, with some missing. The sample yields about 69,000 clones, approximately 80% seen once. The CDR3 loop spans 13 amino acids. Unmatched junction bases numbered 6, after V lost 8 bases and J lost 4 bases. In germline, CDR1 is MNHEY, CDR2 SMNVEV (reference sequence). This receptor was identified in a person aged 35-50 years with breast cancer. The V call is TRBV27, the J call TRBJ1-2; 8 nucleotides agree with TRBD1. Sequenced: blood. DNA of the CDR3: TGTGCCAGCCGCTTACAGGGGGGCTATGGCTACACCTTC. This codes for CASRLQGGYGYTF.